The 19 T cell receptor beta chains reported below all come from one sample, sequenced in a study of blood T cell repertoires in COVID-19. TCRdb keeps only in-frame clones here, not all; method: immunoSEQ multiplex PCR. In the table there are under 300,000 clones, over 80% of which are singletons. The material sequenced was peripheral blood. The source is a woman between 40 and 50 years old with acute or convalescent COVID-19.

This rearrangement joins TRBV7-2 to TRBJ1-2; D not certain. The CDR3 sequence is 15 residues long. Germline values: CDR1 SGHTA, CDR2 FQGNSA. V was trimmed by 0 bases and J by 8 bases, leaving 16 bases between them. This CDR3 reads CASSLASPGGGGYTF. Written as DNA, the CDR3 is TGTGCCAGCAGCTTAGCCAGCCCGGGAGGAGGAGGCTACACCTTC.

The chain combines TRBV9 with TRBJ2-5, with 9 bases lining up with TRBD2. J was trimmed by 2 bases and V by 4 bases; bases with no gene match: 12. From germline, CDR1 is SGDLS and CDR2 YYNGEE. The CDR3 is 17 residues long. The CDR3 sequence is CASSRAGGALIQETQYF. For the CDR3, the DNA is TGTGCCAGCAGCAGAGCGGGGGGCGCCCTCATTCAAGAGACCCAGTACTTC. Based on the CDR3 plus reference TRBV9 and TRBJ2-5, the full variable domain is DSGVTQTPKHLITATGQRVTLRCSPRSGDLSVYWYQQSLDQGLQFLIQYYNGEERAKGNILERFSAQQFPDLHSELNLSSLELGDSALYFCASSRAGGALIQETQYFGPGTRLLVL.

In DNA, the CDR3 is TGTGCCACCAGCAGCTATAGCGGGGAAAACAATGAGCAGTTCTTC. Protein: CATSSYSGENNEQFF. This rearrangement joins TRBV15 to TRBJ2-1; 8 bases fit TRBD2. This CDR3 region has 15 residues. Germline assignment: CDR1 LNHNV and CDR2 YYDKDF (reference sequence). The trim removed 3 bases at V and 5 bases at J, leaving 6 bases unmatched.

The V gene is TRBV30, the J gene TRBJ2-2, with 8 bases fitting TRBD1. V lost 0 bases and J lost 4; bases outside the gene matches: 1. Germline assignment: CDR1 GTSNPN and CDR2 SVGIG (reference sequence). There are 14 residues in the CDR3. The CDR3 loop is CAWSVGTGTGELFF. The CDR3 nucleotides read TGTGCCTGGAGTGTCGGGACAGGCACCGGGGAGCTGTTTTTT.

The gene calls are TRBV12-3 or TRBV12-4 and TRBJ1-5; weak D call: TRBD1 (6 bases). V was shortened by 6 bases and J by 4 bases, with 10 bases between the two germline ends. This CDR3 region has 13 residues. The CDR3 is CASRTGPNQPQHF. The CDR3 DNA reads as TGTGCCAGCAGAACAGGGCCGAATCAGCCCCAGCATTTT.

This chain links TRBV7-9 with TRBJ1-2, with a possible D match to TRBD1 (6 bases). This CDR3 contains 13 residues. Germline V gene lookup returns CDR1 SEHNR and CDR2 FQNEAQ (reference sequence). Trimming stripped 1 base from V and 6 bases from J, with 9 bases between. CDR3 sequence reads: CASSLGPGDGYTF. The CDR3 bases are TGTGCCAGCAGCTTAGGGCCAGGGGATGGCTACACCTTC.

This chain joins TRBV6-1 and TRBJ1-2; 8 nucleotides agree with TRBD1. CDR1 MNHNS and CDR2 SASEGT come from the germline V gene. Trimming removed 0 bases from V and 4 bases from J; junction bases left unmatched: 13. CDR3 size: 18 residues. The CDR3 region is CASSEADRAIARAYGYTF. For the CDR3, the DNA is TGTGCCAGCAGTGAAGCGGACAGGGCCATAGCCAGGGCCTATGGCTACACCTTC.

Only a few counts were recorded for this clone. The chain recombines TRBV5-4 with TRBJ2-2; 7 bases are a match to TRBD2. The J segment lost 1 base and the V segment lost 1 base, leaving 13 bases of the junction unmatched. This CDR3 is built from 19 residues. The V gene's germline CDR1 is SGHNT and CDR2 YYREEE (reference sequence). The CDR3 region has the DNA TGTGCCAGCAGCTTGTATGGGTTGAAAGCGGGGCAGAACACCGGGGAGCTGTTTTTT. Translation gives CASSLYGLKAGQNTGELFF.

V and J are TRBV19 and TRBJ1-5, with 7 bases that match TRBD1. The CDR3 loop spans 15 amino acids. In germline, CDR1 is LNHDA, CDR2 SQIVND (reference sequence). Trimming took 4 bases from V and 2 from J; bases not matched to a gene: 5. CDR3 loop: CASSTDRARNQPQHF. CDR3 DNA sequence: TGTGCCAGTAGTACAGACAGGGCACGCAATCAGCCCCAGCATTTT.

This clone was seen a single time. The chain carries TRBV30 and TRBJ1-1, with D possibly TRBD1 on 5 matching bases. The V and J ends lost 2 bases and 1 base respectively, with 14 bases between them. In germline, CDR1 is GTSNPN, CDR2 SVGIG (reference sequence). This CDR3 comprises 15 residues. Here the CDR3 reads CAWSSPGRGNTEAFF. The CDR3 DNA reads TGTGCCTGGAGTTCCCCAGGGAGGGGGAACACTGAAGCTTTCTTT.

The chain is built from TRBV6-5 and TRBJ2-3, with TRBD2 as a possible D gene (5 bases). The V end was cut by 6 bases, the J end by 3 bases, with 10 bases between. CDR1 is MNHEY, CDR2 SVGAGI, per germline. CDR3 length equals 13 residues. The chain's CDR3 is CASRPPGTDTQYF. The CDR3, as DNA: TGTGCCAGCAGACCCCCGGGAACAGATACGCAGTATTTT.

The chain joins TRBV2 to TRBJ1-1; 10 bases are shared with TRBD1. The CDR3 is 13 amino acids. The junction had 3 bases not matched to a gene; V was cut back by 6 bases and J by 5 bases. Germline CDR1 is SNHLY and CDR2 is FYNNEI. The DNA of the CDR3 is TGTGCCAGCAGACGGACAGGGGGAACTGAAGCTTTCTTT. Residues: CASRRTGGTEAFF.

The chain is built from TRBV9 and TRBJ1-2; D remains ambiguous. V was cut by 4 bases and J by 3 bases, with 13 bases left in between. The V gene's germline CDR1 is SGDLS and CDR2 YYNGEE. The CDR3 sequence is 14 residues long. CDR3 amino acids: CASSPQATYYGYTF. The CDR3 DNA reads TGTGCCAGCAGCCCCCAGGCAACGTACTATGGCTACACCTTC.

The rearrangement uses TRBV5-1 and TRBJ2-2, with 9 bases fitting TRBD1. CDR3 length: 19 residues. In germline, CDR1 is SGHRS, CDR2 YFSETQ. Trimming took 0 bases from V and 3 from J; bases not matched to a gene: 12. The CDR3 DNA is TGCGCCAGCAGCTTGGCTCTCCAGGGACAGGGTGAACACACCGGGGAGCTGTTTTTT. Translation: CASSLALQGQGEHTGELFF. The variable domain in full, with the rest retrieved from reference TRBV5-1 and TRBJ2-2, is KAGVTQTPRYLIKTRGQQVTLSCSPISGHRSVSWYQQTPGQGLQFLFEYFSETQRNKGNFPGRFSGRQFSNSRSEMNVSTLELGDSALYLCASSLALQGQGEHTGELFFGEGSRLTVL.

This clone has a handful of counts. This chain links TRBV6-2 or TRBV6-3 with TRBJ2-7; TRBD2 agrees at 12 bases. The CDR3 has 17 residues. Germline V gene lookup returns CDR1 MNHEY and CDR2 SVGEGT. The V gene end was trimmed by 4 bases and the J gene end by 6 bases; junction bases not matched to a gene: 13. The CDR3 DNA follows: TGTGCCAGCAGTTTATTAACTAGCGGGGGGAGGTTCGGCGAGCAGTACGTC. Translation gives CASSLLTSGGRFGEQYV.

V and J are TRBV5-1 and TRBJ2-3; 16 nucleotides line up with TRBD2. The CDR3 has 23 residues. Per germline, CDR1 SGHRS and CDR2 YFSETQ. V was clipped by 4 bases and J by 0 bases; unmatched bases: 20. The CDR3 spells CASSHRQGTSGGARGTSTDTQYF. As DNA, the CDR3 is TGCGCCAGCAGCCACCGACAGGGGACTAGCGGGGGGGCCCGGGGAACTAGCACAGATACGCAGTATTTT.

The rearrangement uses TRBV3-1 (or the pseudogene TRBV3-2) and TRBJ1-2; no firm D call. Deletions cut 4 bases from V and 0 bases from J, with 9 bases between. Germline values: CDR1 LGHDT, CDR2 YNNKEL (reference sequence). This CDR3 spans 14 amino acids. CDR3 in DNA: TGTGCCAGCAGCCTCTACAGAACTAACTATGGCTACACCTTC. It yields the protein CASSLYRTNYGYTF.

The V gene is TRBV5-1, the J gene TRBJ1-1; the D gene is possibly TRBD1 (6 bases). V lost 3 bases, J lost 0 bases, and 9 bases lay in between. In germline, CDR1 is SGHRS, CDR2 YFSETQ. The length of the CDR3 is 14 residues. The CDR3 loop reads CASSWDIMNTEAFF. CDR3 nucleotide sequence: TGCGCCAGCAGCTGGGACATAATGAACACTGAAGCTTTCTTT.

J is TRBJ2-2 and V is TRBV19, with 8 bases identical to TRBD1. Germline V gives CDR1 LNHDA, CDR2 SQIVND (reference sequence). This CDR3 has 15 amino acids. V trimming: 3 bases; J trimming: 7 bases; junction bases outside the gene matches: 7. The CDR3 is CASSISQGAGGELFF. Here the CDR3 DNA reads TGTGCCAGTAGTATTAGCCAGGGGGCAGGCGGGGAGCTGTTTTTT.